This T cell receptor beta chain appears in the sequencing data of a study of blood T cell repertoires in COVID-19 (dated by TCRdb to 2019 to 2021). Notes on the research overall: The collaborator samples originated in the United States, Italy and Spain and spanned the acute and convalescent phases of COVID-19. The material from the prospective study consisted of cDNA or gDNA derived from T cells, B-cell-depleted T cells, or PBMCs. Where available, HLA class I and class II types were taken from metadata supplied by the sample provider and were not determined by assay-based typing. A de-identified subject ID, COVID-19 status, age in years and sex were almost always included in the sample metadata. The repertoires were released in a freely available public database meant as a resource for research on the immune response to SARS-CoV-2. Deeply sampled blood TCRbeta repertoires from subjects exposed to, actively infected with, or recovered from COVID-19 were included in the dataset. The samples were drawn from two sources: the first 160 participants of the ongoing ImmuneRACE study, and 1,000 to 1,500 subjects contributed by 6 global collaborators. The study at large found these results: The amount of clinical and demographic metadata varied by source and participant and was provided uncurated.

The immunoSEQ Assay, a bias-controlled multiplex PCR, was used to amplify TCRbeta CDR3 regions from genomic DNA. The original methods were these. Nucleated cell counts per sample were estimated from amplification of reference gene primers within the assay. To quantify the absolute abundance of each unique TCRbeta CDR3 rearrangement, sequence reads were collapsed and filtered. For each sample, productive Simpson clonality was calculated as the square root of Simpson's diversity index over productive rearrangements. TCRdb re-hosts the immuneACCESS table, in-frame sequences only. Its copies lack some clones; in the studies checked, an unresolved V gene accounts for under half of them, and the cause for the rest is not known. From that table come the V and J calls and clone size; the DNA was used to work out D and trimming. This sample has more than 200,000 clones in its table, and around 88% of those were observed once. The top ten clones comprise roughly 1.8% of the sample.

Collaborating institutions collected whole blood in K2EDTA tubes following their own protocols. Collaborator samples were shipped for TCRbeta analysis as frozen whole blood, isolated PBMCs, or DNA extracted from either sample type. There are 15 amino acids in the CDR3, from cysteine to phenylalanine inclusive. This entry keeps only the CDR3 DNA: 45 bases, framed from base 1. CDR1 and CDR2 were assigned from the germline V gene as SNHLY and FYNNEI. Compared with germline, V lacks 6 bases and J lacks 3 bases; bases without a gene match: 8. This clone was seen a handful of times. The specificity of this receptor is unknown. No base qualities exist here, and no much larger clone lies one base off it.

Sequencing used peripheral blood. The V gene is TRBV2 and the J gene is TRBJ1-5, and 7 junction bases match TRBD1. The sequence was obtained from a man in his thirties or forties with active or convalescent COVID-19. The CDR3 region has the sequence CASSVDGTDNQPQHF. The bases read TGTGCCAGCAGCGTTGACGGGACAGACAATCAGCCCCAGCATTTT.